This TCR beta chain was documented in a study of T cell repertoires in cytomegalovirus infection (dated by TCRdb to the late 2010s). Turning to the overall study: Because public TCR beta signatures pointed to carriage of CMV infection together with the matching HLA type, the HLA type of each donor mattered for the analysis. Broader findings and caveats from the paper: The ex vivo response was dominated by HLA-C-restricted CMV-specific TCR beta clonotypes, which also provided the single most frequent clonotype in two of eight donors. Cumulative frequency of public TCR beta family members discriminated carriers of CMV infection plus the relevant HLA type in this cohort and an independent 352-donor cohort.

Including the terminal cysteine and phenylalanine, the CDR3 comprises 14 residues. Left in the record is the CDR3 DNA by itself, 42 bases read in frame from the first base. The germline V gene (reference sequence) provides CDR1 SEHNR and CDR2 FQNEAQ. V gives up 5 bases and J gives up 7 bases, and the segment between their germline ends measures 12 bases. This clonotype has a count of ten or more. Its antigen remains undetermined. Per-base qualities were not stored, and no clone one base away is much larger. TCRdb names Illumina HiSeq 1500 as the instrument used. The public reads were reprocessed in TCRdb via fastp at Q25 and MiXCR, keeping in-frame beta chains. All rows with the same CDR3 protein become a single entry with the most common DNA and genes. This sample holds around 190,000 distinct CDR3 sequences; about 15% were observed only once. The top ten clones comprise 25% to 30% of the sample.

Source material: PBMCs. Here the chain combines TRBV7-9 and TRBJ1-6; matching of 5 bases hints at TRBD1 as the D gene. The TCR comes from a human donor in good health (CMV status not recorded). Some clones in this sample may be carry-over from other donors' samples. The bases are TGTGCCAGCAGCCGAGGGGCAGAAAATTCACCCCTCCACTTT. Translated, it gives CASSRGAENSPLHF.